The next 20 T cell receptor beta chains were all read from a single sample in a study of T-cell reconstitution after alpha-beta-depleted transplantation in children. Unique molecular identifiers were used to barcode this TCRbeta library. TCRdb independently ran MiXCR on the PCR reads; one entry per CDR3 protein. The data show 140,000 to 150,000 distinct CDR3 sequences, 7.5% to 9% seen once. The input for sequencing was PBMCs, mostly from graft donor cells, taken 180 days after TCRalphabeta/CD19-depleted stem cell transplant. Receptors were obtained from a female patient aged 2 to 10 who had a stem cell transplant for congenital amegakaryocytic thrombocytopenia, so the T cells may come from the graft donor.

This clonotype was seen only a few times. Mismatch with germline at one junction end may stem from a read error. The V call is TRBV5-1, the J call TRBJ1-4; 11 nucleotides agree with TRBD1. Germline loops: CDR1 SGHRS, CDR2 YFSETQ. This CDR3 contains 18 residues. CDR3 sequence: CASSLGDRGMSANEKLFF. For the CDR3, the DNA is TGCGCCAGCAGTTTGGGGGACAGGGGGATGTCAGCTAATGAAAAACTGTTTTTT.

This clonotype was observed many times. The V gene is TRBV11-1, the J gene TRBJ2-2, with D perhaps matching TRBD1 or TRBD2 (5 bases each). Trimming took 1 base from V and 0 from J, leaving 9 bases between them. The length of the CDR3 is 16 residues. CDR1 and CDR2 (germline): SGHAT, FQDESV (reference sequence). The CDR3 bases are TGTGCCAGCAGCTTAGTAAGGGGAGCGAACACCGGGGAGCTGTTTTTT. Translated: CASSLVRGANTGELFF.

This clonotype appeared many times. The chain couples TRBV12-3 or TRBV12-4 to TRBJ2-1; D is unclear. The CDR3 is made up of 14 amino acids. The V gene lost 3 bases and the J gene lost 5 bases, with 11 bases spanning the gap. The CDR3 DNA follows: TGTGCCAGCAGTTTTGGACGGACCAACAATGAGCAGTTCTTC. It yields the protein CASSFGRTNNEQFF.

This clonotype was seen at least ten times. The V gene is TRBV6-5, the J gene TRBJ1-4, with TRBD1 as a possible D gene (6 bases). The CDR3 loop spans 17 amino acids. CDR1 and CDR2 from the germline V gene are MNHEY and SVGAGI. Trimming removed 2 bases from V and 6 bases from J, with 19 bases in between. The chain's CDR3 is CASSYGSPGHQDEKLFF. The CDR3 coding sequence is TGTGCCAGCAGTTACGGTTCCCCGGGACACCAAGATGAAAAACTGTTTTTT.

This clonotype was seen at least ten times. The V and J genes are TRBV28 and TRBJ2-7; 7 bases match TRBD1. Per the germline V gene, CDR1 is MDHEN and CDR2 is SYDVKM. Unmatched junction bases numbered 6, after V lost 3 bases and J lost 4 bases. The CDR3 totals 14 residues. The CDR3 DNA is TGTGCCAGCAGTTTTGAGGGGGCGCTTTACGAGCAGTACTTC. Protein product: CASSFEGALYEQYF. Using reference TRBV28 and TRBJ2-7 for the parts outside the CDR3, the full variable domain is DVKVTQSSRYLVKRTGEKVFLECVQDMDHENMFWYRQDPGLGLRLIYFSYDVKMKEKGDIPEGYSVSREKKERFSLILESASTNQTSMYLCASSFEGALYEQYFGPGTRLTVT.

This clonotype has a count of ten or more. The CDR3 loop is CASSFSSGEQYF. The CDR3 DNA is TGTGCCAGCAGCTTCTCCTCGGGGGAGCAGTACTTC. The chain links TRBV7-8 to TRBJ2-7, with a possible D match to TRBD2 (5 bases). Germline V gene data show CDR1 as SGHVS and CDR2 as FQNEAQ. With 3 bases removed from V and 7 bases from J, the gap between germline ends came to 10 bases. This CDR3 is built from 12 residues.

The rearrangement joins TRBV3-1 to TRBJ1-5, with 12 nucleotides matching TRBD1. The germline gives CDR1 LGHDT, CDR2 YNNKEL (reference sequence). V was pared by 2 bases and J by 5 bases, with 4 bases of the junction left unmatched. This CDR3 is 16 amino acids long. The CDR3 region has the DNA TGTGCCAGCAGCCAACGCGGGACAGGGGGCTATCAGCCCCAGCATTTT. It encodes CASSQRGTGGYQPQHF.

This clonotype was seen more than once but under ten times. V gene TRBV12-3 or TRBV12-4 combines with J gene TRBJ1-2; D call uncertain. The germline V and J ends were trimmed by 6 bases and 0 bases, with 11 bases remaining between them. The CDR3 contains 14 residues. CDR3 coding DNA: TGTGCCAGCAGCCCGGGCCTCTCTAACTATGGCTACACCTTC. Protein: CASSPGLSNYGYTF.

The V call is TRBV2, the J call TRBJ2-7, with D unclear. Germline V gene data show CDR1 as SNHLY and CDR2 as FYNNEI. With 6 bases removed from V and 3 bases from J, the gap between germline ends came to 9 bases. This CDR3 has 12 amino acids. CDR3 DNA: TGTGCCAGCAGCTTACAAAGCTACGAGCAGTACTTC. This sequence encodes CASSLQSYEQYF.

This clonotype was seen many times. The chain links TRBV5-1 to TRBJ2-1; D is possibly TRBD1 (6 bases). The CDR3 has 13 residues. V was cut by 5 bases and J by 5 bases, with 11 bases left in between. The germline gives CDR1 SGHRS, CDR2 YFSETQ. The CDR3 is CASSQGIDNEQFF. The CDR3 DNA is TGCGCCAGCAGTCAGGGGATCGACAATGAGCAGTTCTTC.

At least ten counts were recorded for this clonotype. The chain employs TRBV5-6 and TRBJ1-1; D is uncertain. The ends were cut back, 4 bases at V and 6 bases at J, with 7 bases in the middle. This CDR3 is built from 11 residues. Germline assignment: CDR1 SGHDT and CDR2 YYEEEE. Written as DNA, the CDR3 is TGTGCCAGCAGCGATGTCTCTGAAGCTTTCTTT. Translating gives CASSDVSEAFF.

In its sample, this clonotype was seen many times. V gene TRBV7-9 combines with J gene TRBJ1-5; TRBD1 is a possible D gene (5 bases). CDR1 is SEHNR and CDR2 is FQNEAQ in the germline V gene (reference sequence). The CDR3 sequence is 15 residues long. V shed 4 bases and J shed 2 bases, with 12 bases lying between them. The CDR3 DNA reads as TGTGCCAGCAGCTCGGGACGGGGAGGCAATCAGCCCCAGCATTTT. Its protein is CASSSGRGGNQPQHF. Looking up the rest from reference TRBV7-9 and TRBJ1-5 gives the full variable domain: DTGVSQNPRHKITKRGQNVTFRCDPISEHNRLYWYRQTLGQGPEFLTYFQNEAQLEKSRLLSDRFSAERPKGSFSTLEIQRTEQGDSAMYLCASSSGRGGNQPQHFGDGTRLSIL.

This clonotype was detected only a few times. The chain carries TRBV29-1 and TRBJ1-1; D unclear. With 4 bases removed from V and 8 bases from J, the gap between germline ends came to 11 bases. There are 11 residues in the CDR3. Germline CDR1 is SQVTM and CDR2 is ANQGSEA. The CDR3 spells CSVAREREAFF. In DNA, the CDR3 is TGCAGCGTTGCCCGGGAGAGGGAAGCTTTCTTT.

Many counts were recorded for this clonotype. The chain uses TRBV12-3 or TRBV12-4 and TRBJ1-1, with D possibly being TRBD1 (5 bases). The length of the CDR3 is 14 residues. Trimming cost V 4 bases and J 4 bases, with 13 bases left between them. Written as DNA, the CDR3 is TGTGCCAGCAGTTGGGGGGATGGAGCCACTGAAGCTTTCTTT. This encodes CASSWGDGATEAFF.

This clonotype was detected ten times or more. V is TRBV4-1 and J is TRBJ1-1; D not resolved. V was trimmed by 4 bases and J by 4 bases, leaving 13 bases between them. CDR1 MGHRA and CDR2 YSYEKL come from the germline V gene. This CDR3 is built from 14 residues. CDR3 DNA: TGCGCCAGCAGCCCCGCGGTGAGGAGCACTGAAGCTTTCTTT. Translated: CASSPAVRSTEAFF.

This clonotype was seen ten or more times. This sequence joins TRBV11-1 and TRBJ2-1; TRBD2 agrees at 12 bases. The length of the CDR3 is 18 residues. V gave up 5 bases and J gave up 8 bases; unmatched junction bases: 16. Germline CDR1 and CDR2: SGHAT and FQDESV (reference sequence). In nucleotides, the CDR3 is TGTGCCAGCAGCGGCGGACTAGCGGGACTCCGGAGGGTCGATGAGCAGTTCTTC. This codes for CASSGGLAGLRRVDEQFF.

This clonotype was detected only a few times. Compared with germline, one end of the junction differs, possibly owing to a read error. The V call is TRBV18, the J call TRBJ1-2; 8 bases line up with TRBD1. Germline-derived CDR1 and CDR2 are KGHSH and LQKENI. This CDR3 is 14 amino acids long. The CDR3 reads CASSPRETGEGYTF. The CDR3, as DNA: TGTGCCAGCTCCCCACGAGAGACAGGGGAGGGCTACACCTTC. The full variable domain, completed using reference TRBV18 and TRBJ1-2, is NAGVMQNPRHLVRRRGQEARLRCSPMKGHSHVYWYRQLPEEGLKFMVYLQKENIIDESGMPKERFSAEFPKEGPSILRIQQVVRGDSAAYFCASSPRETGEGYTFGSGTRLTVV.

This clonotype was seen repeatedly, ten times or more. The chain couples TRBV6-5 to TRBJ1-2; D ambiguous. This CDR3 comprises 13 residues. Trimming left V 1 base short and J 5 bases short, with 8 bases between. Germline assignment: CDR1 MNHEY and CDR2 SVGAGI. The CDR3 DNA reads TGTGCCAGCAGTTACTGGGGAACTTATGGCTACACCTTC. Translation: CASSYWGTYGYTF.

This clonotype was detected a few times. The CDR3 nucleotides read TGCGCCAGCAGCCAAGATCCAGTAGCCCACGAGCAGTACTTC. It yields the protein CASSQDPVAHEQYF. The chain joins TRBV4-1 to TRBJ2-7; D gene ambiguous. CDR1 MGHRA and CDR2 YSYEKL come from the germline V gene. V was clipped by 0 bases and J by 5 bases, with 11 bases between them. The CDR3 is 14 amino acids.

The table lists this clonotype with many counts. The CDR3 region has the DNA TGTGCCAGCAGCCAAGGTTATTTGGGTACTCCCGGCTACACCTTC. This gives the protein CASSQGYLGTPGYTF. The rearrangement joins TRBV3-1 to TRBJ1-2; no firm D call. Trimming stripped 1 base from V and 8 bases from J, with 17 bases between. The CDR3 contains 15 residues. Germline-derived CDR1 and CDR2 are LGHDT and YNNKEL (reference sequence). The whole variable domain, filled in from reference TRBV3-1 and TRBJ1-2, reads DTAVSQTPKYLVTQMGNDKSIKCEQNLGHDTMYWYKQDSKKFLKIMFSYNNKELIINETVPNRFSPKSPDKAHLNLHINSLELGDSAVYFCASSQGYLGTPGYTFGSGTRLTVV.